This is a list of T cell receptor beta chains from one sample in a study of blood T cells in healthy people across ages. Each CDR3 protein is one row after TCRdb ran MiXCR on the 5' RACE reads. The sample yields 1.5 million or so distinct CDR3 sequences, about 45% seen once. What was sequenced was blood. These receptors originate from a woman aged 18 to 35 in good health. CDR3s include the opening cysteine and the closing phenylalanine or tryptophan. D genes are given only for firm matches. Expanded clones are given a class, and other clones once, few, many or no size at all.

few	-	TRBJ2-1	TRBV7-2	TGTGCCAGCAGCCCAGCCTCTAGGAATGAGCAGTTCTTC	CASSPASRNEQFF
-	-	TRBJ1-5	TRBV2	TGTGCCAGCAGTGAGTGGGGTGAGGATCAGCCCCAGCATTTT	CASSEWGEDQPQHF
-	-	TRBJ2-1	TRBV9	TGTGCCAGCAGCGTAGCAAATAATCTTGCTGAGCAGTTCTTC	CASSVANNLAEQFF
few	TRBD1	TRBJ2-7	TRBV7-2	TGTGCCAGCAGCTTAACCGGGACAGGGGATATCAAGCAGTACTTC	CASSLTGTGDIKQYF
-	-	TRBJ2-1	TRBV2	TGTGCCACCGTCGGAAATGAGCAGTTCTTC	CATVGNEQFF
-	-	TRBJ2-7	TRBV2	TGTGCCAGCAGTGAAACGACACATGAGCAGTACTTC	CASSETTHEQYF
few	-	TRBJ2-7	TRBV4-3	TGCGCCAGCAGCCAAGATCGTTATACCTACGAGCAGTACTTC	CASSQDRYTYEQYF
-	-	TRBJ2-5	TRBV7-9	TGTGCCAGCAGCTTTGGACCGGAGGCGCAGTACTTC	CASSFGPEAQYF
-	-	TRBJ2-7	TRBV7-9	TGTGCCAGCAGCGGTTGGGCCTACGAGCAGTACTTC	CASSGWAYEQYF
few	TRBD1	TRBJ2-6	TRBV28	TGTGCCAGCAGTTTCAACCTCCCGGGACAGACAGTCTCTGGGGCCAACGTCCTGACTTTC	CASSFNLPGQTVSGANVLTF
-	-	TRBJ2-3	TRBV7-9	TGTGCCAGCAGCTTACAAGGTTTCAGAGGAAGCACAGATACGCAGTATTTT	CASSLQGFRGSTDTQYF
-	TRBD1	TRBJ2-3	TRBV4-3	TGCGCCAGCAGCCCAGGGACAGGTGCATCGTATACGCAGTATTTT	CASSPGTGASYTQYF
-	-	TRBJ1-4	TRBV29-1	TGCAGCGTCAATGATGGAAAACTGTTTTTT	CSVNDGKLFF
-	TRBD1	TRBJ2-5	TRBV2	TGTGCCAGCAGTGAAGGGACAGGGGTCCCCTACGGGCAGTACTTC	CASSEGTGVPYGQYF
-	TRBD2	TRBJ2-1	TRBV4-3	TGCGCCAGCAGCCCCTCAGGGAGCGGGGGATTCTACAATGAGCAGTTCTTC	CASSPSGSGGFYNEQFF
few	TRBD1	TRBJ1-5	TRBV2	TGTGCCAGCAGTCGGGACAGGGCTGCGAACCAGCCCCAGCATTTT	CASSRDRAANQPQHF
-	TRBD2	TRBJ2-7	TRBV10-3	TGTGCCATCAGTGGCCCAATAGCGGGTCAAACCTACGAGCAGTACTTC	CAISGPIAGQTYEQYF
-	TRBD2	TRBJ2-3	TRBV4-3	TGCGCCAGCAGCCAGCTAGCGGGGGGGAACACAGATACGCAGTATTTT	CASSQLAGGNTDTQYF
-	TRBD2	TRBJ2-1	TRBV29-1	TGCACCGCGCACGGGGGGGAGACCTACAATGAGCGGTTCTTC	CTAHGGETYNERFF
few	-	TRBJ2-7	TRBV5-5	TGTGCCAGCAGCTTGCAAATAGGCTCATACGAGCAGTACTTC	CASSLQIGSYEQYF
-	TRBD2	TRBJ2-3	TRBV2	TGTGCCAGCAGTGAATTTTTAGCGGGACCTAGCACAGATACGCAGTATTTT	CASSEFLAGPSTDTQYF
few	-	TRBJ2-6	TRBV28	TGTGCCAGCAGTTTCAGGGGTGGGGCCAACGTCCTGACTTTC	CASSFRGGANVLTF
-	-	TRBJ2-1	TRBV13	TGTGCCAGCAGCACCCGGGACACATCATACAATGAGCAGTTCTTC	CASSTRDTSYNEQFF
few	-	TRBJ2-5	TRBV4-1	TGCGCCAGCAGCAAAACTATGGCAGAGACCCAGTACTTC	CASSKTMAETQYF
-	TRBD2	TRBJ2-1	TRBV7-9	TGTGCCAGCAGCTTCCTACTAGCGGGAGTAGGCAATGAGCAGTTCTTC	CASSFLLAGVGNEQFF